These T cell receptor beta chains were read from a single sample in a study of early T cells in non-severe SARS-CoV-2 infection. TCRdb reprocessed the 5' RACE reads with MiXCR, giving one entry per CDR3 protein. The data hold 80,000 or so distinct CDR3 sequences, with roughly 12% observed a single time. Sequenced material: whole blood, taken at baseline. The receptors stem from an adult who was a healthcare worker with PCR-confirmed SARS-CoV-2 infection or an uninfected control (not recorded which). CDR3s include the opening cysteine and the closing phenylalanine or tryptophan. A D gene is named only where the DNA matches it firmly. The listing skips clone size in some rows; elsewhere it reads once, few, many or a size class.

clone_size	v_call	j_call	d_call	cdr3_nt	cdr3_aa
.	TRBV28	TRBJ1-1	.	TGTGCCAGCGGAGGGGGGACTGAAGCTTTCTTT	CASGGGTEAFF
few	TRBV12-3/TRBV12-4	TRBJ1-5	.	TGTGCCAGCAGTTTTATGGGTCCAGATCAGCCCCAGCATTTT	CASSFMGPDQPQHF
many	TRBV29-1	TRBJ1-1	.	TGCAGCGTTGATAACGGTGACACTGAAGCTTTCTTT	CSVDNGDTEAFF
once	TRBV11-3	TRBJ2-2	.	TGTGCCAGCAGCTTAGATCTCCGGACGTCGGAGGTTTTCCCGGTCCCCGGGGAGCTGTTTTTT	CASSLDLRTSEVFPVPGELFF
.	TRBV6-2/TRBV6-3	TRBJ2-7	TRBD1	TGTGCCACCTCCCGGCCCGACAGGGTCACCTACGAGCAGTACTTC	CATSRPDRVTYEQYF
.	TRBV19	TRBJ2-3	.	TGTGCCAGTAGTTTACCGGGGTTCACAGATACGCAGTATTTT	CASSLPGFTDTQYF
.	TRBV25-1	TRBJ1-4	.	TGTGCCAGCAATAAAACCTCCGGGACGCCGAATGAAAAACTGTTTTTT	CASNKTSGTPNEKLFF
few	TRBV14	TRBJ2-2	.	TGTGCCAGCAGCCCGCGCGCGGGGACCGGGGAGCTGTTTTTT	CASSPRAGTGELFF
.	TRBV30	TRBJ1-2	.	TGTGCCTGGAGAAGCCCCAACTATGGCTACACCTTC	CAWRSPNYGYTF
many	TRBV28	TRBJ2-3	TRBD2	TGTGCCAGCAGTTTAGCGGGGGGGCCAGATACGCAGTATTTT	CASSLAGGPDTQYF
many	TRBV7-3	TRBJ2-2	.	TGTGCCAGCAGCTTCACGGGGGCCGGGGAGCTGTTTTTT	CASSFTGAGELFF
.	TRBV9	TRBJ2-1	.	TGTGCCAGCAGCCCCCGGTTGACGAATGAGCAGTTCTTC	CASSPRLTNEQFF
.	TRBV9	TRBJ2-1	TRBD2	TGTGCCAGCAGCCCCCGGACTAGCGGGGGGTTCTCCTACAATGAGCAGTTCTTC	CASSPRTSGGFSYNEQFF
.	TRBV19	TRBJ1-5	.	TGTGCCAGTAGTATAGTGTGGGGGGCAGCTCAGCCCCAGCATTTT	CASSIVWGAAQPQHF
.	TRBV28	TRBJ1-1	.	TGTGCCAGCAGCAGGTCAGGGGCAAACACTGAAGCTTTCTTT	CASSRSGANTEAFF
many	TRBV6-5	TRBJ2-7	.	TGTGCCAGCAGTGGGACCTCTGAGGAGTACTTC	CASSGTSEEYF
many	TRBV5-1	TRBJ1-1	.	TGCGCCAGCAGCTCGTCCACCTACATGAACACTGAAGCTTTCTTT	CASSSSTYMNTEAFF
many	TRBV27	TRBJ1-1	.	TGTGCCAGCAGTTTATGGGGAGTGAACACTGAAGCTTTCTTT	CASSLWGVNTEAFF
.	TRBV6-5	TRBJ1-6	TRBD1	TGTGCCAGCAGTTACCGGGACAGTACTTCACCCCTCCACTTT	CASSYRDSTSPLHF
.	TRBV10-3	TRBJ2-5	.	TGTGCCATCGGGGCGGGGAAACGCCCCCAAGAGACCCAGTACTTC	CAIGAGKRPQETQYF
.	TRBV11-2	TRBJ1-1	.	TGTGCCAGCAGCTTAAGTGAGGCAGTGAACACTGAAGCTTTCTTT	CASSLSEAVNTEAFF
many	TRBV5-1	TRBJ2-5	.	TGCGCCAGCAGCCGGGACACAGGGTACCAAGAGACCCAGTACTTC	CASSRDTGYQETQYF
few	TRBV25-1	TRBJ1-1	.	TGTGCCAGCATTAAAAAGACTGAAGCTTTCTTT	CASIKKTEAFF
.	TRBV29-1	TRBJ2-2	.	TGCAGCGTGGGACGGGGGAGATCATTCGGGGAGCTGTTTTTT	CSVGRGRSFGELFF
many	TRBV29-1	TRBJ2-2	.	TGCAGCGTCGGACATGCCACCGGGGAGCTGTTTTTT	CSVGHATGELFF
many	TRBV5-1	TRBJ1-4	.	TGCGCCAGCAGCCCTCAACGAGCCGCAACTAATGAAAAACTGTTTTTT	CASSPQRAATNEKLFF
few	TRBV29-1	TRBJ2-7	.	TGCAGCGTTCGGACCGCAGGGGCCCACGAGCAGTACTTC	CSVRTAGAHEQYF
.	TRBV20-1	TRBJ2-1	.	TGCAGTGCTAGAGGGCGTTCCTACAATGAGCAGTTCTTC	CSARGRSYNEQFF
few	TRBV10-3	TRBJ2-2	.	TGTGCCACTCAGGGTAGTGGAACCGGGGAGCTGTTTTTT	CATQGSGTGELFF
.	TRBV12-3/TRBV12-4	TRBJ1-5	TRBD1	TGTGCCAGCAGTATGACAGGGGCCAGTCAGCCCCAGCATTTT	CASSMTGASQPQHF
.	TRBV6-5	TRBJ2-2	TRBD2	TGTGCCAGCACATACCTTAGCGGGGGGACCGGGGAGCTGTTTTTT	CASTYLSGGTGELFF
.	TRBV6-5	TRBJ1-1	.	TGTGCCAGCAGTTCCCCAGGGGCCTTCGGCACTGAAGCTTTCTTT	CASSSPGAFGTEAFF
few	TRBV5-1	TRBJ2-5	.	TGCGCCAGCAGCTTCTACACAGGGAAACAAGAGACCCAGTACTTC	CASSFYTGKQETQYF
few	TRBV2	TRBJ2-4	.	TGTGCCAGCAGTGGAGAGCTAGCCAAAAACATTCAGTACTTC	CASSGELAKNIQYF
few	TRBV3-1	TRBJ2-7	.	TGTGCCAGCAGCCAAGACAGGGAATACGAGCAGTACTTC	CASSQDREYEQYF
.	TRBV19	TRBJ2-3	.	TGTGCCAGTAGTATCCAGGTTTTCACAGATACGCAGTATTTT	CASSIQVFTDTQYF
.	TRBV11-2	TRBJ2-1	.	TGTGCCAGCAGGCCCCCGCAGTCGGGGCTGCTCTACAATGAGCAGTTCTTC	CASRPPQSGLLYNEQFF
.	TRBV13	TRBJ1-1	TRBD1	TGTGCCAGCAGCTTAGAATCCGGGACAGGGTGGGGAGACACTGAAGCTTTCTTT	CASSLESGTGWGDTEAFF
.	TRBV7-3	TRBJ1-3	.	TGTGCCAGCAGCCAGACCGGGGGCACCATATATTTT	CASSQTGGTIYF
few	TRBV6-5	TRBJ2-7	.	TGTGCCAGCAGTTACACGGGCCCCAGGACAGTCTACGAGCAGTACTTC	CASSYTGPRTVYEQYF
few	TRBV7-9	TRBJ1-1	.	TGTGCCAGCAGCTTAGAAGGGCCGAACACTGAAGCTTTCTTT	CASSLEGPNTEAFF
.	TRBV6-1	TRBJ1-3	.	TGTGCCAGCAGTGAATCCGGGGTATACGGAAACACCATATATTTT	CASSESGVYGNTIYF
.	TRBV6-2/TRBV6-3	TRBJ2-2	TRBD2	TGTGCCAGCAGTTACAGTAGCGGGCCAAACACCGGGGAGCTGTTTTTT	CASSYSSGPNTGELFF
.	TRBV28	TRBJ1-2	TRBD1	TGTGCCAGCAGTGCCTGGGGGGGACAGGGGGCTGTTGGCTACACCTTC	CASSAWGGQGAVGYTF
.	TRBV6-2/TRBV6-3	TRBJ2-3	.	TGTGCCAGCACTTTGGAAAGGACGGATACGCAGTATTTT	CASTLERTDTQYF
few	TRBV28	TRBJ2-7	.	TGTGCCAGCAACGAGATGAGGGTCCCCTACGAGCAGTACTTC	CASNEMRVPYEQYF
many	TRBV20-1	TRBJ1-1	.	TGCAGTGCTAGGTGGACTGAGAACACTGAAGCTTTCTTT	CSARWTENTEAFF
many	TRBV18	TRBJ1-2	TRBD1	TGTGCCAGCTCACCTCCCGGGACAGGCTATGGCTACACCTTC	CASSPPGTGYGYTF
.	TRBV5-1	TRBJ2-7	TRBD1	TGCGCCAGCATGAAGGGGGCTGAATCCTACGAGCAGTACTTC	CASMKGAESYEQYF
few	TRBV29-1	TRBJ2-1	.	TGCAGCGTTGTAAGGGGTTCCTACAATGAGCAGTTCTTC	CSVVRGSYNEQFF
few	TRBV7-6	TRBJ2-1	TRBD2	TGTGCCAGCAGCTCGACTAGCGGGGGATACAATGAGCAGTTCTTC	CASSSTSGGYNEQFF
.	TRBV15	TRBJ1-5	.	TGTGCCACCAGCAGCAAGGGCCAAATCAATCAGCCCCAGCATTTT	CATSSKGQINQPQHF
.	TRBV11-2	TRBJ2-2	.	TGTGCCAGCAGCTTAAAGAGGACCGGGGAGCTGTTTTTT	CASSLKRTGELFF
many	TRBV29-1	TRBJ1-5	.	TGCAGCGTTGGCGGTAGCAATCAGCCCCAGCATTTT	CSVGGSNQPQHF
many	TRBV5-4	TRBJ1-2	.	TGTGCCAGCAGCTTGTTGGAGACAGACCATGGCTACACCTTC	CASSLLETDHGYTF
.	TRBV11-2	TRBJ2-3	.	TGTGCCAGCAGCGCCCTCGAGTCGCAGTATTTT	CASSALESQYF
.	TRBV20-1	TRBJ1-5	.	TGCAGTGTCACGGTTCAGGGGAAAGGGCAGCCCCAGCATTTT	CSVTVQGKGQPQHF
few	TRBV19	TRBJ2-1	.	TGTGCCAGTAGTATAGAAGGCCTAGCCCACAATGAGCAGTTCTTC	CASSIEGLAHNEQFF
few	TRBV7-8	TRBJ1-3	.	TGTGCCAGCAGCCAGCGGGAGACGGGGAGCTTCGGTGGGGACACCATATATTTT	CASSQRETGSFGGDTIYF